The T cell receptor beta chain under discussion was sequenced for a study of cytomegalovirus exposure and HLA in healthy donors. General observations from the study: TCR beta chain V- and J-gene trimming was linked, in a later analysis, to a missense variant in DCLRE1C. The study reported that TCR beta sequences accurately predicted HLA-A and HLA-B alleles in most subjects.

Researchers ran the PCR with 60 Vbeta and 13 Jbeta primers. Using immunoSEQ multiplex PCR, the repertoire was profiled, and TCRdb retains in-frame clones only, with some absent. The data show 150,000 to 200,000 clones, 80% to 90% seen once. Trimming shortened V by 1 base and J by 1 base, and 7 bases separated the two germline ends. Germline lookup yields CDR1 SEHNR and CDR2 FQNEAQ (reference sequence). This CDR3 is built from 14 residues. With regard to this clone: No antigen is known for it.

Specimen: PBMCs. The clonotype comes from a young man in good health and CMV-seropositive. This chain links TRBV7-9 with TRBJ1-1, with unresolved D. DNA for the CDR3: TGTGCCAGCAGCTTAGGACACCCGAACACTGAAGCTTTCTTT. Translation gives CASSLGHPNTEAFF.